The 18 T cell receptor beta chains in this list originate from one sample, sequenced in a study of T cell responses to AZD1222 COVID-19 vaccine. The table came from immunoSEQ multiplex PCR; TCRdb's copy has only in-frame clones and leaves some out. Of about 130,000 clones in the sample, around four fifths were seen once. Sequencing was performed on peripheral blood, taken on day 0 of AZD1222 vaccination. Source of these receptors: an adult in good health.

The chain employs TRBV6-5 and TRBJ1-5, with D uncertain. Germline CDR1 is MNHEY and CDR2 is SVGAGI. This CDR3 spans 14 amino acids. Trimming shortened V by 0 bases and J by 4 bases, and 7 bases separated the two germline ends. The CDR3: CASSYSIGNQPQHF. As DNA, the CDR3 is TGTGCCAGCAGTTACTCTATTGGGAATCAGCCCCAGCATTTT.

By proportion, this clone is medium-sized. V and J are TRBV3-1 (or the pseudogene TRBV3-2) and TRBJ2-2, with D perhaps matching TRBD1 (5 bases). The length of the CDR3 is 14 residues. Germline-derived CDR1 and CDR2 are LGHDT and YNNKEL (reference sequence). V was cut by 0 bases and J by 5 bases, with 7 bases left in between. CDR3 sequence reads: CASSQDPGTGELFF. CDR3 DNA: TGTGCCAGCAGCCAAGATCCAGGGACCGGGGAGCTGTTTTTT.

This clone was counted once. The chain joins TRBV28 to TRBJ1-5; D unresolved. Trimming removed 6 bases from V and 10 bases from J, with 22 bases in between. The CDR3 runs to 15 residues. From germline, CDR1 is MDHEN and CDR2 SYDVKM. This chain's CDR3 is CASRLDFNRAKPQHF. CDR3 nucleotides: TGTGCCAGCAGACTCGACTTCAACCGGGCCAAACCCCAGCATTTT.

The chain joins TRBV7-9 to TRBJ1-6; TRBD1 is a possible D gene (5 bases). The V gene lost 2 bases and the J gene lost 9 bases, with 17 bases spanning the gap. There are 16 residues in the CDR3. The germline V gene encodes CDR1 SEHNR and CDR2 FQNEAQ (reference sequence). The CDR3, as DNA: TGTGCCAGCAGCTTATATCGTGGCAGGGACGGTTCACCCCTCCACTTT. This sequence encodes CASSLYRGRDGSPLHF.

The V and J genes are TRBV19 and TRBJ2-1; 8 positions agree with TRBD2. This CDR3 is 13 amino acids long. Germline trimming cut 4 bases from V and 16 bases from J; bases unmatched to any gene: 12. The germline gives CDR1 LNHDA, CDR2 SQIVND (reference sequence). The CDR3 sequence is CASSTLPAGVGFF. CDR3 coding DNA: TGTGCCAGTAGTACCCTGCCAGCGGGGGTGGGTTTCTTC.

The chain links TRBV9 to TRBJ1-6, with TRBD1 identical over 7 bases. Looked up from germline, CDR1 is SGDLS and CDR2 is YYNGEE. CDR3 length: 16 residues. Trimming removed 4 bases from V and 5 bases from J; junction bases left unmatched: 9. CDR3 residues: CASSHEQGINNSPLHF. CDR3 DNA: TGTGCCAGCAGCCACGAACAGGGGATTAATAATTCACCCCTCCACTTT.

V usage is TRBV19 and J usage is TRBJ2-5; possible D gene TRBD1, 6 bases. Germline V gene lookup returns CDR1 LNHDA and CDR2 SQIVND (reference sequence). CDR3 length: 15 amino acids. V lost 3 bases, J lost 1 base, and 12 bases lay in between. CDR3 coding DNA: TGTGCCAGTAGTATTAAGGCAGGGGCCCAAGAGACCCAGTACTTC. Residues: CASSIKAGAQETQYF.

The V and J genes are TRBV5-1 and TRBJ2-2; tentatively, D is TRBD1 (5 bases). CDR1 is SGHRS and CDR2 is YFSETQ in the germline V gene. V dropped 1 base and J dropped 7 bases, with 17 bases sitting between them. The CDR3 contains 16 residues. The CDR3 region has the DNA TGCGCCAGCAGCTTGTCAACATTACAGGCAGGCGGGGAGCTGTTTTTT. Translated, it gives CASSLSTLQAGGELFF.

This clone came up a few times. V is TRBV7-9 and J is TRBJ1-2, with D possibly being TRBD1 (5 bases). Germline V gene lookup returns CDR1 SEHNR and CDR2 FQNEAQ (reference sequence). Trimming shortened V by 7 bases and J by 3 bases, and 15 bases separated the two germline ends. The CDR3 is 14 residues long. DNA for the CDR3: TGTGCCAGCAACATAGCCGGGGCCTACTATGGCTACACCTTC. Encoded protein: CASNIAGAYYGYTF.

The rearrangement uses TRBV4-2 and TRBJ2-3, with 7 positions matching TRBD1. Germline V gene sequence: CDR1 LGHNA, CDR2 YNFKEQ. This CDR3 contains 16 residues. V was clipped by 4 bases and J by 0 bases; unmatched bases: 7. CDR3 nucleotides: TGTGCCAGCAGCCTCAGGACAGGTTCTAGCACAGATACGCAGTATTTT. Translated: CASSLRTGSSTDTQYF.

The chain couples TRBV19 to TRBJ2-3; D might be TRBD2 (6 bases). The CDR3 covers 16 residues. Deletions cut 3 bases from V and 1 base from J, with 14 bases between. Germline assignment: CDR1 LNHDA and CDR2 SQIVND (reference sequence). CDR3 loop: CASSITWSGGTDTQYF. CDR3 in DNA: TGTGCCAGTAGTATCACCTGGTCGGGGGGCACAGATACGCAGTATTTT. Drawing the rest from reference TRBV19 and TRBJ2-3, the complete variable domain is DGGITQSPKYLFRKEGQNVTLSCEQNLNHDAMYWYRQDPGQGLRLIYYSQIVNDFQKGDIAEGYSVSREKKESFPLTVTSAQKNPTAFYLCASSITWSGGTDTQYFGPGTRLTVL.

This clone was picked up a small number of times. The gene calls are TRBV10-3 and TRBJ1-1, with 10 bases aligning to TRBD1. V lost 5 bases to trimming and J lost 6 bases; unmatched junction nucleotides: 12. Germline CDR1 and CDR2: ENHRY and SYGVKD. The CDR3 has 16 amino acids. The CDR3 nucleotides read TGTGCCATCAGTCCCCGCGGGGGACAGGGGATGCCTGAAGCTTTCTTT. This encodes CAISPRGGQGMPEAFF.

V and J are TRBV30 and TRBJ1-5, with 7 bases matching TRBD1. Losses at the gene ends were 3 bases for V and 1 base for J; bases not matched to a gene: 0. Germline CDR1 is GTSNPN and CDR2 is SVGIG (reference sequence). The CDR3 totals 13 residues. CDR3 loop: CAWSRGSNQPQHF. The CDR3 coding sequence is TGTGCCTGGAGCAGGGGGAGCAATCAGCCCCAGCATTTT. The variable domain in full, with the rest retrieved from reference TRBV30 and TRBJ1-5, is SQTIHQWPATLVQPVGSPLSLECTVEGTSNPNLYWYRQAAGRGLQLLFYSVGIGQISSEVPQNLSASRPQDRQFILSSKKLLLSDSGFYLCAWSRGSNQPQHFGDGTRLSIL.

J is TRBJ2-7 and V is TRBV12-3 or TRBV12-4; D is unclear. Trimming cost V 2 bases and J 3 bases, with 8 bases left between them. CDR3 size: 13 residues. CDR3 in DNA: TGTGCCAGCAGTTTAACGTCCGTCTACGAGCAGTACTTC. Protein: CASSLTSVYEQYF.

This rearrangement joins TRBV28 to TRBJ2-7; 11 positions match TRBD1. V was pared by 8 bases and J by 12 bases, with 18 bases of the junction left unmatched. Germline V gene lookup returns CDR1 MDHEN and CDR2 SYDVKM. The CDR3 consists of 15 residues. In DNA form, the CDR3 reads TGTGCCAGCTTACCCCGTCCGGGACAGGGGGTTTTACCGTACTTC. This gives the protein CASLPRPGQGVLPYF.

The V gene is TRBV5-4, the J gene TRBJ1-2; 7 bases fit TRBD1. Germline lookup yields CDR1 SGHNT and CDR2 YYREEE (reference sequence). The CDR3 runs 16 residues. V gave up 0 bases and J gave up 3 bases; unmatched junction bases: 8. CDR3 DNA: TGTGCCAGCAGCTTGGGTGCAGGGGGTACAGACTATGGCTACACCTTC. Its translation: CASSLGAGGTDYGYTF.

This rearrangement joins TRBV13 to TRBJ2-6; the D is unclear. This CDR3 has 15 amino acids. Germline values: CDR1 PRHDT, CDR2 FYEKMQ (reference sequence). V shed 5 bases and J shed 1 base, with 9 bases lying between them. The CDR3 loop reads CASSVFASGANVLTF. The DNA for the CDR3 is TGTGCCAGCAGCGTTTTCGCGTCTGGGGCCAACGTCCTGACTTTC.

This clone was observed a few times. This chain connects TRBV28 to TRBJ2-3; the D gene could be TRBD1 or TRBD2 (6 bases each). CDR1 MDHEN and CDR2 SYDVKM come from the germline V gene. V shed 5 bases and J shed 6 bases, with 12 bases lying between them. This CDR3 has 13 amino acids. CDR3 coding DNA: TGTGCCAGCAGTCTGACAGGAGGGGATACGCAGTATTTT. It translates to CASSLTGGDTQYF. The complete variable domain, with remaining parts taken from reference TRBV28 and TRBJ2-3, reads DVKVTQSSRYLVKRTGEKVFLECVQDMDHENMFWYRQDPGLGLRLIYFSYDVKMKEKGDIPEGYSVSREKKERFSLILESASTNQTSMYLCASSLTGGDTQYFGPGTRLTVL.